This TCR beta chain was recorded in a study of radiation and T cells in renal cell carcinoma. The time point denotes: blood 4 weeks post-SBRT, at nephrectomy. This sample's treatment: 15 Gy SBRT to primary tumor, nephrectomy 4 weeks later. Nephrectomy followed 15 Gy stereotactic body radiation by 4 weeks. Serial blood draws occurred at baseline and 2 and 4 weeks post-SBRT. Germline-derived CDR1 and CDR2 are SGHTA and FQGNSA. Trimming shortened V by 11 bases and J by 1 base, and 11 bases separated the two germline ends. CDR3 length: 12 residues. Overall study results and limits: Pretreatment tumor biopsies were lacking, so baseline clonotypes are unknown. Top tumor clonotypes rose in blood 2 weeks post-radiation, then contracted.

The data were produced by immunoSEQ multiplex PCR, yet TCRdb's version contains in-frame clones alone and is incomplete. Of 80,000 or so clones in the sample, nearly 90% were seen once. Note on this clone: Its antigen is unknown.

The chain links TRBV7-2 to TRBJ1-1; D unresolved. The starting material was blood, obtained from a patient whose treatment included radiotherapy and nephrectomy. This receptor was obtained from a woman in her 70s with renal cell carcinoma. The CDR3 here is CALGGTNTEAFF. As DNA, the CDR3 is TGTGCCCTGGGAGGAACGAACACTGAAGCTTTCTTT.